Described below is a single TCR beta chain sequence and its context. Its antigen remains unknown. The data are from a study of CD8+ T cells in alopecia areata. Study background: In an open-label trial, patients got 5 to 10 mg tofacitinib twice daily. A 6-month period off drug followed tofacitinib, which lasted 6 to 18 months. Study-level results: Many expanded lesional clones remained in scalp and blood on tofacitinib. Scalp sequencing captures resident alphabeta T cells of normal skin too.

Investigators isolated RNA and reverse transcribed it into cDNA to act as the sequencing template. The data were produced by immunoSEQ multiplex PCR, yet TCRdb's version contains in-frame clones alone and is incomplete. The sample lists about 94,000 clones, 60% to 80% occurring once. The sample's treatment: oral pan-JAK inhibitor, 5-10 mg twice daily. CDR3 length: 11 amino acids. Per the germline V gene, CDR1 is MDHEN and CDR2 is SYDVKM. Trimming stripped 6 bases from V and 2 bases from J, with 4 bases between. The source material was CD8+ T cells sorted from blood, sampled around week 44, from a patient treated with tofacitinib. The receptor was isolated from a human donor with alopecia areata. The chain combines TRBV28 with TRBJ1-1; D unclear. CDR3 DNA: TGTGCCAGCAGGGATAACACTGAAGCTTTCTTT. Encoded protein: CASRDNTEAFF.